These 7 T cell receptor beta chains were sequenced from one sample in a study of sequential checkpoint blockade in melanoma (dated by TCRdb to the late 2010s). Libraries were prepared through the immunoSEQ multiplex PCR assay. Imported from immuneACCESS, the table was reduced by TCRdb to in-frame sequences with V and J called. These copies leave out some clones; in studies compared against another copy, an unresolved V gene accounts for under half, and the cause of the remainder is not known. This sample comprises 20,000 or so clones, 72% of them detected only once. Less than 25% of the sample belongs to the ten largest clones. The treatment or condition label for this specimen denotes: randomized to nivolumab then ipilimumab (arm A) or the reverse (arm B). The sample consisted of CD8+ T cells sorted from blood (inferred from file names), taken from a patient given nivolumab and ipilimumab in sequence. These receptors were obtained from a human donor with melanoma.

In DNA, the CDR3 is TGTGCCAGCAGGACAGGGGACGGCTACACCTTC. This gives the protein CASRTGDGYTF. This sequence joins TRBV6-6 and TRBJ1-2; 8 positions match TRBD1. V shed 6 bases and J 8 bases; nucleotides not matched to a gene: 2. Germline CDR1 is MNHNY and CDR2 is SVGAGI (reference sequence). The CDR3 sequence is 11 residues long.

In its sample, this clone ranks as medium-sized (0.01 to 0.1%). The gene calls are TRBV27 and TRBJ1-5, with TRBD1 matching 9 bases. Losses at the gene ends were 6 bases for V and 7 bases for J; bases not matched to a gene: 13. The germline V gene has CDR1 MNHEY and CDR2 SMNVEV (reference sequence). CDR3 length: 16 residues. Here the CDR3 reads CASRSGTGPSGQPQHF. The CDR3 bases are TGTGCCAGCAGATCCGGGACAGGGCCTTCGGGACAGCCCCAGCATTTT.

CDR3: CASSLGLAKESSYEQYF. The CDR3 nucleotides read TGTGCCAGCTCACTGGGACTAGCGAAGGAGAGCTCCTACGAGCAGTACTTC. This chain links TRBV18 with TRBJ2-7; 10 nucleotides match TRBD2. The length of the CDR3 is 17 residues. The J segment lost 0 bases and the V segment lost 4 bases, leaving 9 bases of the junction unmatched. CDR1 and CDR2 from the germline V gene are KGHSH and LQKENI.

This clone appeared a single time. This chain joins TRBV11-2 and TRBJ2-5; TRBD2 matches 9 bases. Near its end, the DNA agrees better with TRBJ2-7, so the J call may be wrong. This CDR3 region has 15 residues. Per the germline V gene, CDR1 is SGHAT and CDR2 is FQNNGV. This chain's CDR3 is CASSLGAAGGYEQYF. CDR3 bases: TGTGCCAGCAGCTTAGGGGCAGCGGGGGGCTACGAGCAGTACTTC.

The rearrangement uses TRBV5-6 and TRBJ2-7; D remains unclear. V shed 3 bases and J shed 2 bases, with 9 bases lying between them. The CDR3 contains 13 residues. The V gene's germline CDR1 is SGHDT and CDR2 YYEEEE. The CDR3 coding sequence is TGTGCCAGCAGCTGGAAACAGACCTACGAGCAGTACTTC. This sequence encodes CASSWKQTYEQYF. Drawing the rest from reference TRBV5-6 and TRBJ2-7, the complete variable domain is DAGVTQSPTHLIKTRGQQVTLRCSPKSGHDTVSWYQQALGQGPQFIFQYYEEEERQRGNFPDRFSGHQFPNYSSELNVNALLLGDSALYLCASSWKQTYEQYFGPGTRLTVT.

The chain uses TRBV4-1 and TRBJ1-3, with D possibly being TRBD1 (5 bases). Germline assignment: CDR1 MGHRA and CDR2 YSYEKL. Trimming cost V 1 base and J 0 bases, with 22 bases left between them. CDR3 size: 20 residues. The CDR3 loop is CASSQVRLFDGHNSGNTIYF. CDR3 DNA: TGCGCCAGCAGCCAAGTACGCCTATTTGACGGACACAACTCTGGAAACACCATATATTTT.

The rearrangement uses TRBV21-1 and TRBJ2-7; the table names TRBD2, a call not compared with the DNA. TRBV21-1 is labeled a pseudogene. The CDR3 runs 14 residues. Written as DNA, the CDR3 is TGTGCCAGCAGCAAAAGGGAGGGGCACTACGAGCAGTACTTC. Protein sequence: CASSKREGHYEQYF.